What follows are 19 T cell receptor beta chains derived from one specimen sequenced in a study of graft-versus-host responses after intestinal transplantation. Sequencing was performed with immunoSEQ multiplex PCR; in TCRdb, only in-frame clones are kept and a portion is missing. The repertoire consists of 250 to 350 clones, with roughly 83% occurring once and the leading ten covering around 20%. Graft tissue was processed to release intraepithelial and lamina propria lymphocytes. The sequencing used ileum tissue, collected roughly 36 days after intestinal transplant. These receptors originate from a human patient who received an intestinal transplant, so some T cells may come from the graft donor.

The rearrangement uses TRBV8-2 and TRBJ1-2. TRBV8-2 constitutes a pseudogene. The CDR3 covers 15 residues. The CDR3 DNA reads TGTGGCAGGAAGCAGAGGATAACAAAGACCTATGGCTACACCTTC. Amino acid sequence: CGRKQRITKTYGYTF.

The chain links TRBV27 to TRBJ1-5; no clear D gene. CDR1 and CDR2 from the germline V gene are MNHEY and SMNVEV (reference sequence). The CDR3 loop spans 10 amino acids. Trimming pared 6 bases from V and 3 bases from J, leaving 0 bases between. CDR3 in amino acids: CASSNQPQHF. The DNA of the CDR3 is TGTGCCAGCAGCAATCAGCCCCAGCATTTT.

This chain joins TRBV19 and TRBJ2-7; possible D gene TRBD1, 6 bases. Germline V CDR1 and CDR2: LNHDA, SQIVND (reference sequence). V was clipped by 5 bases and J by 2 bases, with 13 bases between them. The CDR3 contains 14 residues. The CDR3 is CASSPGERPYEQYF. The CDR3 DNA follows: TGTGCCAGTAGTCCAGGGGAGCGGCCCTACGAGCAGTACTTC.

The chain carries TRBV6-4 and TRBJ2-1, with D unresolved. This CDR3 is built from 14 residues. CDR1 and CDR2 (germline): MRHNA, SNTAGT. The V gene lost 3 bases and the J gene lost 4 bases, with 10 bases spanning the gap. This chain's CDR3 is CASSDQAEYNEQFF. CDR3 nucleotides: TGTGCCAGCAGTGATCAAGCAGAATACAATGAGCAGTTCTTC.

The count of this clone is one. CDR3 residues: CASSVRRGNTEAFF. Written as DNA, the CDR3 is TGTGCCAGCAGTGTCCGAAGGGGGAACACTGAAGCTTTCTTT. The chain is built from TRBV6-1 and TRBJ1-1; tentative D call: TRBD1 (5 bases). The germline gives CDR1 MNHNS, CDR2 SASEGT. The CDR3 loop spans 14 amino acids. The V and J ends lost 4 bases and 1 base respectively, with 10 bases between them.

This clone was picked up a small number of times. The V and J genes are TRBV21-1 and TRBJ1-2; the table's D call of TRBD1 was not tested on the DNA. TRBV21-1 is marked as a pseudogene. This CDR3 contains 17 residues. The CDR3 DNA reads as TGTGCCAGCAGCAAGATTTTACCGGGACAGGGGACCTATGGCTACACCTTC. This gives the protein CASSKILPGQGTYGYTF.

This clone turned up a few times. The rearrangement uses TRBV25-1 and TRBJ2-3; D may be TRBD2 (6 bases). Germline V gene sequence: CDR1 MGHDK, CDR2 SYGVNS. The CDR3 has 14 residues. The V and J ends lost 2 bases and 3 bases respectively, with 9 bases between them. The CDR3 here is CASSEPEGTDTQYF. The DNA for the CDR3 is TGTGCCAGCAGTGAACCGGAGGGGACAGATACGCAGTATTTT.

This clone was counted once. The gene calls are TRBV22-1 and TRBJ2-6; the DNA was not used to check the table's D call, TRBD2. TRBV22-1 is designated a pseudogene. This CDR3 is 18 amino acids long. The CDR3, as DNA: TGTCCTGGGAGGTGGATGCGAAAGCGAACAAAGGCGGGCCAACGTCCTGACTTC. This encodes CPGRWMRKRTKAGQRPDF.

The CDR3 DNA is TGTGCCAGCAGGAGTCCCGGGACTAGCTACGAGCAGTACTTC. Encoded protein: CASRSPGTSYEQYF. The chain carries TRBV28 and TRBJ2-7, with 8 bases identical to TRBD2. The CDR3 is 14 residues long. V lost 6 bases to trimming and J lost 3 bases; unmatched junction nucleotides: 7. Per the germline V gene, CDR1 is MDHEN and CDR2 is SYDVKM.

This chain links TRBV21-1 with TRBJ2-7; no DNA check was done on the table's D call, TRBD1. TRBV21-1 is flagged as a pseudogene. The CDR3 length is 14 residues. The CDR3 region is CASSKGTGGYEQYF. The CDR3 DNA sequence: TGTGCCAGCAGCAAAGGGACAGGGGGTTACGAGCAGTACTTC.

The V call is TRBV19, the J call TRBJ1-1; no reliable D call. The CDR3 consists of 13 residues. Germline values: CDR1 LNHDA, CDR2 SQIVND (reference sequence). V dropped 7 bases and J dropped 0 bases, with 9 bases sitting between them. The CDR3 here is CASKGLMNTEAFF. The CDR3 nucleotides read TGTGCCAGTAAGGGCCTCATGAACACTGAAGCTTTCTTT.

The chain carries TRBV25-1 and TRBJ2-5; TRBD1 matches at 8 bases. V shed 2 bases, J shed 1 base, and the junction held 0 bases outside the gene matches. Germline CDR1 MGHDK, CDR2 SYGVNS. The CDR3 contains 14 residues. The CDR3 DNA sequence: TGTGCCAGCAGTGAACAGGGGGCCCAAGAGACCCAGTACTTC. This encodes CASSEQGAQETQYF.

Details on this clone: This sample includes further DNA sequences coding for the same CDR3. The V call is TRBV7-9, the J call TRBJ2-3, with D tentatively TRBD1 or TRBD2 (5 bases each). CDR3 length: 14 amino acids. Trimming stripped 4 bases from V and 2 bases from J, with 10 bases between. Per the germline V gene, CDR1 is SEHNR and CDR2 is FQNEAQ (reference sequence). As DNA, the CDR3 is TGTGCCAGCAGCTGGGACCACTACACAGATACGCAGTATTTT. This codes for CASSWDHYTDTQYF. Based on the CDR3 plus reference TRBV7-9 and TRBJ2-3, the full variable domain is DTGVSQNPRHKITKRGQNVTFRCDPISEHNRLYWYRQTLGQGPEFLTYFQNEAQLEKSRLLSDRFSAERPKGSFSTLEIQRTEQGDSAMYLCASSWDHYTDTQYFGPGTRLTVL.

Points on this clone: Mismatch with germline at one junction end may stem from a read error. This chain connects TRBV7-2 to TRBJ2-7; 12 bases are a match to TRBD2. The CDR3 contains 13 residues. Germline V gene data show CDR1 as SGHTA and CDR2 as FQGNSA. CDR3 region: CASSLAGGYEQYF. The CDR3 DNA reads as TGTGCCAGCAGCCTAGCGGGGGGGTACGAGCAGTACTTC.

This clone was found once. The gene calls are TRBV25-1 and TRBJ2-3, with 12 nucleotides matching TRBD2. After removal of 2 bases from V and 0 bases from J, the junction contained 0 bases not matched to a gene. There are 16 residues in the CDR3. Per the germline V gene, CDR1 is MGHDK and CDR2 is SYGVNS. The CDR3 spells CASSEGTSGSTDTQYF. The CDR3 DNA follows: TGTGCCAGCAGTGAAGGGACTAGCGGGAGCACAGATACGCAGTATTTT. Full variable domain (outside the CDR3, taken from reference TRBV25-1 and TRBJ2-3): EADIYQTPRYLVIGTGKKITLECSQTMGHDKMYWYQQDPGMELHLIHYSYGVNSTEKGDLSSESTVSRIRTEHFPLTLESARPSHTSQYLCASSEGTSGSTDTQYFGPGTRLTVL.

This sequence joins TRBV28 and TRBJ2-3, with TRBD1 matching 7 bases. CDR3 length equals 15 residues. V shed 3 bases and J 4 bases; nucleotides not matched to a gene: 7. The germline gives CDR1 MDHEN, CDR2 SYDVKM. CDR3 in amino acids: CASSFDRAGPDTQYF. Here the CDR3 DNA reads TGTGCCAGCAGTTTCGACAGGGCGGGCCCAGATACGCAGTATTTT.

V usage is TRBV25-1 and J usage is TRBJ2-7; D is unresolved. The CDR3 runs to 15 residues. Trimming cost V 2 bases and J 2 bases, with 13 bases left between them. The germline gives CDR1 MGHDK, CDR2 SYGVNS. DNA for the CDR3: TGTGCCAGCAGTGAAGAAACGGCCTCTCCCTACGAGCAGTACTTC. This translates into CASSEETASPYEQYF.

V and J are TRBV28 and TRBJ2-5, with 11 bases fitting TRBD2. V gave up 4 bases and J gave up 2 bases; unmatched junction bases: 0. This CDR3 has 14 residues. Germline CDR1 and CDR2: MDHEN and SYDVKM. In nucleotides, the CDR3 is TGTGCCAGCAGTTGGACTAGCGGGCAAGAGACCCAGTACTTC. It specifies CASSWTSGQETQYF.

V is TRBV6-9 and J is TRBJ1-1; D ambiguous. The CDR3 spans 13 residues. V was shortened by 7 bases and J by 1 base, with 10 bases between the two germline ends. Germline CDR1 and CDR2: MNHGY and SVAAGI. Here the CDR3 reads CASTNRGNTEAFF. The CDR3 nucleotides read TGTGCCAGCACCAACCGGGGGAACACTGAAGCTTTCTTT.